The 19 T cell receptor beta chains given below trace back to one sample, sequenced in a study of blood T cell repertoires in COVID-19 (TCRdb year 2020). Preparation of the library involved the immunoSEQ multiplex PCR assay. Entries here come from immuneACCESS through TCRdb and include only in-frame sequences with V and J called. Some clones fail to appear in such tables; in the studies checked, an unresolved V gene covers under half of the shortfall, and the cause of the remainder is unknown. The sample table holds hundreds of thousands of clones, of which around 87% were seen once. The top ten clones comprise approximately 6.2% of the sample. The sample comprised peripheral blood. These receptor sequences come from a man aged 55 to 70 who had recovered from COVID-19.

This chain uses TRBV5-1 with TRBJ2-3, with D perhaps TRBD1 (6 bases). The CDR3 has 16 residues. With 0 bases removed from V and 5 bases from J, the gap between germline ends came to 16 bases. Germline V gives CDR1 SGHRS, CDR2 YFSETQ. In DNA, the CDR3 is TGCGCCAGCAGCTTGGAATCGACAGGTTATGGAGATACGCAGTATTTT. Translated, it gives CASSLESTGYGDTQYF.

The chain uses TRBV5-6 and TRBJ2-2; TRBD2 matches 12 bases. The CDR3 length is 17 residues. Germline CDR1 and CDR2: SGHDT and YYEEEE. V lost 0 bases, J lost 5 bases, and 5 bases stayed unmatched. The CDR3 protein is CASSLGLAGERTGELFF. CDR3 nucleotides: TGTGCCAGCAGCTTGGGACTAGCGGGAGAGAGGACCGGGGAGCTGTTTTTT. Combining the CDR3 with reference TRBV5-6 and TRBJ2-2 gives the whole variable domain DAGVTQSPTHLIKTRGQQVTLRCSPKSGHDTVSWYQQALGQGPQFIFQYYEEEERQRGNFPDRFSGHQFPNYSSELNVNALLLGDSALYLCASSLGLAGERTGELFFGEGSRLTVL.

The J gene is TRBJ1-2, the V gene TRBV6-5; TRBD1 might be the D (6 bases). This CDR3 spans 15 amino acids. Germline CDR1 is MNHEY and CDR2 is SVGAGI. Trimming stripped 6 bases from V and 0 bases from J, with 14 bases between. Here the CDR3 DNA reads TGTGCCAGCAGGACAGGACACTTCGCTAACTATGGCTACACCTTC. Residues: CASRTGHFANYGYTF.

The J gene is TRBJ2-5, the V gene TRBV5-4, with D maybe TRBD1 (6 bases). The CDR3 sequence is 16 residues long. V was trimmed by 0 bases and J by 1 base, leaving 13 bases between them. Germline V CDR1 and CDR2: SGHNT, YYREEE (reference sequence). As DNA, the CDR3 is TGTGCCAGCAGCTTGGGCGGACAGTCGTCCCAAGAGACCCAGTACTTC. As protein: CASSLGGQSSQETQYF.

This clone was observed a handful of times. The gene calls are TRBV19 and TRBJ2-5; 9 nucleotides align to TRBD1. The CDR3 sequence is 15 residues long. With 10 bases clipped from V and 6 bases from J, the junction kept 15 bases outside the gene matches. CDR1 and CDR2 from the germline V gene are LNHDA and SQIVND (reference sequence). The CDR3 DNA follows: TGTGCCACCAAGAGGGGACAGGGATCCCCGCAGACCCAGTACTTC. This encodes CATKRGQGSPQTQYF.

V is TRBV7-3 and J is TRBJ1-2, with 8 bases matching TRBD1. Germline V gene sequence: CDR1 SGHTA, CDR2 FQGTGA. The CDR3 is 13 residues long. Losses at the gene ends were 1 base for V and 7 bases for J; bases not matched to a gene: 2. CDR3 sequence (DNA): TGTGCCAGCAGCTTAAATACAGGGGGTGGCTACACCTTC. It yields the protein CASSLNTGGGYTF.

Only a few counts were recorded for this clone. The chain combines TRBV19 with TRBJ1-1, with D possibly matching TRBD1 (6 bases). The germline V and J ends were trimmed by 3 bases and 3 bases, with 17 bases remaining between them. The CDR3 spans 16 residues. CDR1 LNHDA and CDR2 SQIVND come from the germline V gene (reference sequence). CDR3 nucleotides: TGTGCCAGTAGTATCGGACAGTTCGCGGGGGACACTGAAGCTTTCTTT. This translates into CASSIGQFAGDTEAFF.

This chain uses TRBV7-2 with TRBJ2-7; D may be TRBD1 (6 bases). Germline V gene lookup returns CDR1 SGHTA and CDR2 FQGNSA. The CDR3 has 15 residues. V was clipped by 1 base and J by 7 bases, with 17 bases between them. The CDR3: CASSLGGLAVREQYF. CDR3 nucleotide sequence: TGTGCCAGCAGCTTAGGGGGGCTAGCTGTCAGGGAGCAGTACTTC.

In its sample, this clone was seen a few times. The V gene is TRBV28, the J gene TRBJ1-5; D uncertain. The length of the CDR3 is 13 residues. The germline CDR1 and CDR2 sequences are MDHEN and SYDVKM. The V gene lost 6 bases and the J gene lost 4 bases, with 10 bases spanning the gap. The CDR3 DNA reads as TGTGCCAGCAGCCCCGGAGGGAATCAGCCCCAGCATTTT. Residues: CASSPGGNQPQHF.

Here the CDR3 DNA reads TGTGCCAGCAGCCCAACATCAGATACGCAGTATTTT. Protein sequence: CASSPTSDTQYF. The V call is TRBV7-9, the J call TRBJ2-3; D not certain. From germline, CDR1 is SEHNR and CDR2 FQNEAQ (reference sequence). The CDR3 has 12 amino acids. Trimming shortened V by 5 bases and J by 4 bases, and 7 bases separated the two germline ends.

V is TRBV7-8 and J is TRBJ2-2, with 8 positions matching TRBD2. The CDR3 contains 15 residues. The V gene end was trimmed by 5 bases and the J gene end by 6 bases; junction bases not matched to a gene: 8. Germline V lookup: CDR1 SGHVS, CDR2 FQNEAQ. CDR3 sequence reads: CASSARGGGPGELFF. In DNA form, the CDR3 reads TGTGCCAGCAGCGCCCGGGGGGGCGGTCCCGGGGAGCTGTTTTTT.

This chain links TRBV19 with TRBJ1-2, with a possible D match to TRBD1 (6 bases). The CDR3 covers 16 residues. V dropped 5 bases and J dropped 0 bases, with 16 bases sitting between them. Germline values: CDR1 LNHDA, CDR2 SQIVND (reference sequence). In DNA form, the CDR3 reads TGTGCCAGTAGTTCCCGGACAAGGGGGACTAACTATGGCTACACCTTC. It codes for CASSSRTRGTNYGYTF.

CDR3 bases: TGCGCCAGCAGCTTGGCAGGGGAATACGGGGAGCAGTACTTC. Translated: CASSLAGEYGEQYF. The chain carries TRBV5-1 and TRBJ2-7; D possibly corresponds to TRBD1 (6 bases). The germline V gene has CDR1 SGHRS and CDR2 YFSETQ. Trimming removed 0 bases from V and 7 bases from J, with 14 bases in between. The CDR3 is made up of 14 amino acids.

CDR3 loop: CASSFVRGAGKSEQFF. In nucleotides, the CDR3 is TGTGCCAGCAGCTTCGTACGGGGGGCCGGAAAGAGTGAGCAGTTCTTC. The chain is built from TRBV5-8 and TRBJ2-1; the D gene is possibly TRBD2 (7 bases). Per the germline V gene, CDR1 is SGHTS and CDR2 is YDEGEE. The ends were cut back, 2 bases at V and 9 bases at J, with 21 bases in the middle. The CDR3 consists of 16 residues.

The V gene is TRBV15, the J gene TRBJ2-1; the D gene is possibly TRBD2 (5 bases). V lost 2 bases to trimming and J lost 1 base, with 9 bases between them. The CDR3 loop spans 15 amino acids. CDR1 LNHNV and CDR2 YYDKDF come from the germline V gene (reference sequence). In DNA, the CDR3 is TGTGCCACCAGCAGAAACCCGGGATCCTACAATGAGCAGTTCTTC. Its translation: CATSRNPGSYNEQFF.

This clone was seen only a few times. V usage is TRBV27 and J usage is TRBJ2-1, with 12 positions matching TRBD2. V was pared by 8 bases and J by 8 bases, with 22 bases of the junction left unmatched. This CDR3 is 19 amino acids long. Germline CDR1 reads MNHEY; CDR2 reads SMNVEV (reference sequence). CDR3 bases: TGTGCCAGCTCCATCAAAAAAGCTAGCGGGAGGGCCATAAGGGATGAGCAGTTCTTC. Protein sequence: CASSIKKASGRAIRDEQFF.

The sample holds many counts of this clone. V usage is TRBV6-1 and J usage is TRBJ1-6; 8 nucleotides line up with TRBD1. Germline CDR1 reads MNHNS; CDR2 reads SASEGT. The CDR3 sequence is 16 residues long. With 2 bases clipped from V and 7 bases from J, the junction kept 7 bases outside the gene matches. The CDR3 sequence: CASSEQTGVGNSPLHF. The DNA for the CDR3 is TGTGCCAGCAGTGAACAGACAGGGGTTGGAAATTCACCCCTCCACTTT.

The chain joins TRBV5-1 to TRBJ2-2; unclear D gene. CDR1 SGHRS and CDR2 YFSETQ come from the germline V gene. The CDR3 runs to 13 residues. V lost 6 bases, J lost 1 base, and 7 bases lay in between. CDR3 region: CASTFLNTGELFF. The CDR3 DNA is TGCGCCAGCACCTTCTTGAACACCGGGGAGCTGTTTTTT.

This clone was found once. The chain uses TRBV5-4 and TRBJ1-1, with D unresolved. The CDR3 length is 13 residues. Germline V gene lookup returns CDR1 SGHNT and CDR2 YYREEE (reference sequence). V dropped 3 bases and J dropped 1 base, with 7 bases sitting between them. The chain's CDR3 is CASSSSGNTEAFF. Written as DNA, the CDR3 is TGTGCCAGCAGCTCGTCGGGGAACACTGAAGCTTTCTTT.